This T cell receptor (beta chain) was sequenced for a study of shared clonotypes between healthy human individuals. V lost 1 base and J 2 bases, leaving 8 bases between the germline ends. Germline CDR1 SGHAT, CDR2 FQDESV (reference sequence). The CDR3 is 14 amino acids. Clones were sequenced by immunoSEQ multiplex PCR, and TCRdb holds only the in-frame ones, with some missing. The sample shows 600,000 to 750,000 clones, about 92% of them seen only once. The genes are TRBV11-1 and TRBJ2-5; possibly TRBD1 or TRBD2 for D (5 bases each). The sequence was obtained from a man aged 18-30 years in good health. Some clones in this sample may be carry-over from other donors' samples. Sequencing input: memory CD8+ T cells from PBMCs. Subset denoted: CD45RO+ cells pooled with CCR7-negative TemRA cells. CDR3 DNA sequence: TGTGCCAGCAGCTTAGGGTGGGGGCAAGAGACCCAGTACTTC. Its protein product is CASSLGWGQETQYF. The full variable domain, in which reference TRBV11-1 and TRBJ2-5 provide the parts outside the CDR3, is EAEVAQSPRYKITEKSQAVAFWCDPISGHATLYWYRQILGQGPELLVQFQDESVVDDSQLPKDRFSAERLKGVDSTLKIQPAELGDSAMYLCASSLGWGQETQYFGPGTRLLVL.